This record looks at one TCR beta chain sequence and its context. Its antigen remains unidentified. The authors processed graft tissue to release intraepithelial and lamina propria lymphocytes. These data belong to a study of graft-versus-host responses after intestinal transplantation. Study context: Recipients received multivisceral, liver-intestinal, or isolated intestinal transplants. The recipients all started with anti-thymocyte globulin induction and then took tacrolimus and steroids for about three years.

Study-level points and caveats: Circulating GvH clones peaking coincided with falling HvG clones soon after transplant. Recipient marrow showed GvH clones, some seen first in ileum or blood.

Trimming took 4 bases from V and 3 from J, leaving 8 bases between them. The CDR3 is made up of 13 amino acids. CDR1 and CDR2 from the germline V gene are WNHNN and SYGVQD (reference sequence). Method: immunoSEQ multiplex PCR; TCRdb's copy keeps in-frame clones and lacks some. The sample consists of around 21,000 clones, roughly 72% of them appearing once. The chain joins TRBV10-1 to TRBJ2-3; D is unresolved. The sample in question was ileum tissue, obtained around 20 days after intestinal transplant. This clonotype was sampled from a human patient who received an intestinal transplant, so some T cells may come from the graft donor. As DNA, the CDR3 is TGCGCCAGCAGTGGTGTCGTGACAGATACGCAGTATTTT. Amino acids: CASSGVVTDTQYF.